This TCR beta chain was captured in a study of T cells in Graves' hyperthyroidism and ophthalmopathy. Overall study results and limits: In simple terms, a model built on 13 V-J features told ophthalmopathy apart from stable hyperthyroidism. Most thyroid clonotypes expanded above 0.001 were also detected in blood. Model output signaled ophthalmopathy a median around 6.9 months ahead of onset.

A word on this clonotype: No antigen is known for it.

The ends were cut back, 2 bases at V and 3 bases at J, with 22 bases in the middle. The CDR3 sequence is 18 residues long. Germline CDR1 is SGHTA and CDR2 is FQGNSA. Amplification of TCR beta CDR3 regions used RNA as the template. The HTBI primer set was used in a first-round RT-PCR of the TCR CDR3. Via MiXCR, TCRdb re-called the multiplex PCR reads, giving one row per CDR3 protein. The sample includes roughly 500,000 distinct CDR3 sequences, roughly 45% of them seen just once. Exclusion criteria comprised uncontrolled infection, other autoimmune disease, pregnancy or lactation. Sequencing used peripheral blood or thyroid tissue (not recorded which). The clonotype was recovered from an adult woman with Graves' disease, either hyperthyroidism or ophthalmopathy (not recorded which). J is TRBJ1-2 and V is TRBV7-2; D is perhaps TRBD1 (5 bases). The CDR3 sequence is CASSLNQGGMISHYGYTF. The DNA for the CDR3 is TGTGCCAGCAGCTTAAATCAGGGAGGGATGATCTCCCACTATGGCTACACCTTC.